This passage covers 12 T cell receptor beta chains from one sample sequenced in a study of T cell repertoires in cytomegalovirus infection. TCRdb fed the reads into MiXCR, producing one record per CDR3 protein. The data hold under 300,000 distinct CDR3 sequences, with over 15% observed a single time. Sequencing used CD8+ T cells from PBMCs. The source is a human donor in good health (CMV status not recorded). Some clones in this sample may be carry-over from other donors' samples.

This clonotype was seen more than once but under ten times. The chain recombines TRBV6-2 or TRBV6-3 with TRBJ2-5; D not certain. Germline V lookup: CDR1 MNHEY, CDR2 SVGEGT. Trimming removed 6 bases from V and 2 bases from J, with 10 bases in between. The CDR3 runs to 13 residues. The CDR3 coding sequence is TGTGCCAGCAGATCGGTCCGGCAAGAGACCCAGTACTTC. Its protein is CASRSVRQETQYF.

The rearrangement links TRBV6-6 to TRBJ2-2, with D hard to call. The CDR3 loop spans 17 amino acids. V lost 0 bases to trimming and J lost 2 bases, with 13 bases between them. Per the germline V gene, CDR1 is MNHNY and CDR2 is SVGAGI (reference sequence). The CDR3 DNA sequence: TGTGCCAGCAGTTACTCGTTTCGGGCCTATAACACCGGGGAGCTGTTTTTT. Protein sequence: CASSYSFRAYNTGELFF.

The table lists this clonotype with many counts. The gene calls are TRBV7-2 and TRBJ2-1; the D gene is possibly TRBD1 (5 bases). Between the trimmed V and J ends, which lost 3 bases and 5 bases, there was a span of 14 bases. The CDR3 has 15 amino acids. Germline V CDR1 and CDR2: SGHTA, FQGNSA. The DNA of the CDR3 is TGTGCCAGCAGCTTGGACATACCTATAAACAATGAGCAGTTCTTC. This encodes CASSLDIPINNEQFF. The whole variable domain, filled in from reference TRBV7-2 and TRBJ2-1, reads GAGVSQSPSNKVTEKGKDVELRCDPISGHTALYWYRQSLGQGLEFLIYFQGNSAPDKSGLPSDRFSAERTGGSVSTLTIQRTQQEDSAVYLCASSLDIPINNEQFFGPGTRLTVL.

The chain has TRBV11-2 and TRBJ1-5; TRBD1 matches 7 bases. The CDR3 is 19 amino acids. V shed 5 bases, J shed 0 bases, and the junction held 16 bases outside the gene matches. The germline gives CDR1 SGHAT, CDR2 FQNNGV. CDR3 in DNA: TGTGCCAGCAGCGACCGTGACCGGGACAGTTTATTTAGCAATCAGCCCCAGCATTTT. Translating gives CASSDRDRDSLFSNQPQHF.

This clonotype has a handful of counts. The genes are TRBV19 and TRBJ1-1; D remains ambiguous. Germline V gene data show CDR1 as LNHDA and CDR2 as SQIVND (reference sequence). V was trimmed by 4 bases and J by 0 bases, leaving 15 bases between them. The CDR3 sequence is 16 residues long. CDR3 in amino acids: CASSNSDKPMNTEAFF. The CDR3 DNA sequence: TGTGCCAGTAGTAATTCAGATAAACCTATGAACACTGAAGCTTTCTTT.

The chain combines TRBV24-1 with TRBJ2-1, with 7 bases identical to TRBD1. This CDR3 has 13 residues. The germline V gene has CDR1 KGHDR and CDR2 SFDVKD. V gave up 7 bases and J gave up 5 bases; unmatched junction bases: 4. CDR3 nucleotide sequence: TGTGCCACCAGCGGACAGGCCGACAATGAGCAGTTCTTC. Translation gives CATSGQADNEQFF.

In regard to this clonotype: A single base separates this from a much larger clone, so it may be a read error. The chain recombines TRBV13 with TRBJ1-1; no definite D call. V shed 0 bases and J shed 7 bases, with 6 bases lying between them. The germline V gene has CDR1 PRHDT and CDR2 FYEKMQ (reference sequence). CDR3 length: 12 amino acids. The CDR3 sequence: CASSLGQVEAFF. CDR3 DNA sequence: TGTGCCAGCAGCTTAGGGCAGGTTGAAGCTTTCTTT.

A few counts support this clonotype. V and J are TRBV6-6 and TRBJ1-3; D might be TRBD1 (5 bases). The ends were cut back, 5 bases at V and 0 bases at J, with 14 bases in the middle. CDR1 is MNHNY and CDR2 is SVGAGI in the germline V gene (reference sequence). This CDR3 is built from 16 residues. CDR3 DNA: TGTGCCAGCAGTACCCGGGACTCAGACTCTGGAAACACCATATATTTT. Translated: CASSTRDSDSGNTIYF.

This clonotype was counted many times. V gene TRBV7-2 combines with J gene TRBJ2-3, with 8 bases that match TRBD2. Losses at the gene ends were 5 bases for V and 1 base for J; bases not matched to a gene: 5. This CDR3 is built from 15 residues. Germline CDR1 is SGHTA and CDR2 is FQGNSA. The CDR3 sequence is CASSLTSARTDTQYF. The CDR3 DNA reads as TGTGCCAGCAGCCTGACTAGCGCGCGCACAGATACGCAGTATTTT.

V is TRBV4-3 and J is TRBJ1-1, with D unclear. Per the germline V gene, CDR1 is LGHNA and CDR2 is YSLEER. The CDR3 has 15 residues. Trimming cost V 0 bases and J 1 base, with 9 bases left between them. CDR3 bases: TGCGCCAGCAGCCAAGAGCCGCTGGGGAACACTGAAGCTTTCTTT. As protein: CASSQEPLGNTEAFF.

The chain couples TRBV6-5 to TRBJ2-4; tentative D call: TRBD2 (5 bases). Germline-derived CDR1 and CDR2 are MNHEY and SVGAGI. Trimming stripped 4 bases from V and 0 bases from J, with 13 bases between. The CDR3 runs to 16 residues. CDR3 sequence: CASSLIGDLAKNIQYF. CDR3 bases: TGTGCCAGCAGTTTAATCGGGGATCTAGCCAAAAACATTCAGTACTTC.

With respect to this clonotype: One end of the junction fails to match germline, which may point to a read error. The chain couples TRBV12-3 or TRBV12-4 to TRBJ2-5; 8 positions agree with TRBD1. The CDR3 runs 13 residues. The CDR3 protein is CTSSGQGEETQYF. CDR3 bases: TGTACCAGCAGTGGACAGGGAGAAGAGACCCAGTACTTC.